This T cell receptor (beta chain) was observed in a study of T cells in tuberculosis. For the study at large: In South Africa, adults with active tuberculosis were compared with IGRA-negative and latently infected IGRA-positive adolescents.

Adolescents were screened for latent TB by skin test and IGRA. Trimming cost V 0 bases and J 2 bases, with 7 bases left between them. Germline V gene data show CDR1 as MGHRA and CDR2 as YSYEKL. This CDR3 region has 14 residues. Profiling relied on immunoSEQ multiplex PCR, and the TCRdb table lists in-frame clones only, not all of them. The table includes approximately 30,000 clones, around 90% detected once. The specimen was PBMCs. The TCR originated in a donor aged 10-29 years with latent tuberculosis or without tuberculosis infection. Some clones in this sample may be carry-over from other donors' samples. The chain has TRBV4-1 and TRBJ1-2, with D uncertain. The CDR3 reads CASSQERLNYGYTF. In DNA, the CDR3 is TGCGCCAGCAGCCAAGAGAGGCTAAACTATGGCTACACCTTC.